The source of this TCR beta chain is a study of cytomegalovirus exposure and HLA in healthy donors. Using immunoSEQ multiplex PCR, the repertoire was profiled, and TCRdb retains in-frame clones only, with some absent. The sample holds about 56,000 clones, more than 80% seen once. With respect to this clone: Its target is unknown.

The CDR3 contains 13 residues. Germline lookup yields CDR1 MDHEN and CDR2 SYDVKM. The V end lost 5 bases, the J end lost 5 bases, and 12 bases lay between the germline ends. The donors were part of the validation cohort, which consisted of more than 90 subjects and was separate from the first cohort of 666 subjects. Points from the study as a whole: Subsequent analysis of the 120 or so validation repertoires found a tendency for first-cohort TCR clusters to co-occur. Cytomegalovirus-associated TCR beta chains were listed, numbering approximately 150.

This TCR was recovered from a man aged 18-30 years in good health and CMV-seronegative. The genes are TRBV28 and TRBJ1-2; D is uncertain. The sequencing input was PBMCs. CDR3 sequence (DNA): TGTGCCAGCAGTACCCCCGACAAGTATGGCTACACCTTC. Translated, it gives CASSTPDKYGYTF.